Following are 17 T cell receptor beta chains from one sample sequenced in a study of shared clonotypes between healthy human individuals (dated by TCRdb to the early 2020s). Library construction relied on the immunoSEQ multiplex PCR assay. TCRdb mirrors the immuneACCESS table, restricted to in-frame sequences. Some clones are absent from its copies; in checked studies, under half trace to an unresolved V gene, and the reason for the others is unknown. For this sample there are approximately 2.5 million clones; 93% appear just once. In total, the top ten clones hold roughly 0.39% of the sample. The sequenced sample consisted of naive CD4+ T cells from PBMCs. The cell subset or site tag for this specimen amounts to: CD45RA+ positively selected. Receptor source: a man between 18 and 35 years old in good health. Some clones in this sample may be carry-over from other donors' samples.

As for this clone: Other DNA sequences in the sample encode the same CDR3. This chain joins TRBV9 and TRBJ1-3; D is ambiguous. Trimming cost V 0 bases and J 4 bases, with 8 bases left between them. In germline, CDR1 is SGDLS, CDR2 YYNGEE. This CDR3 comprises 14 residues. In nucleotides, the CDR3 is TGTGCCAGCAGCGTAGGGGGTGCAGGAAACACCATATATTTT. Translation gives CASSVGGAGNTIYF. Together with reference TRBV9 and TRBJ1-3, the CDR3 gives the full variable domain: DSGVTQTPKHLITATGQRVTLRCSPRSGDLSVYWYQQSLDQGLQFLIQYYNGEERAKGNILERFSAQQFPDLHSELNLSSLELGDSALYFCASSVGGAGNTIYFGEGSWLTVV.

This clone has just a few counts. The chain combines TRBV5-6 with TRBJ1-1; D is unclear. The germline V and J ends were trimmed by 2 bases and 1 base, with 9 bases remaining between them. CDR3 length equals 14 residues. Looked up from germline, CDR1 is SGHDT and CDR2 is YYEEEE. The CDR3 bases are TGTGCCAGCAGCTTAGGGCAGTGGAACACTGAAGCTTTCTTT. This sequence encodes CASSLGQWNTEAFF.

As for this clone: Distinct nucleotide sequences in the sample also encode this CDR3. V and J are TRBV6-1 and TRBJ1-2; no clear D. V gave up 2 bases and J gave up 4 bases, with 8 bases separating them. In germline, CDR1 is MNHNS, CDR2 SASEGT. The CDR3 extends over 13 amino acids. This CDR3 is CASSESGSYGYTF. Here the CDR3 DNA reads TGTGCCAGCAGTGAATCGGGCTCCTATGGCTACACCTTC.

The rearrangement uses TRBV4-3 and TRBJ2-3; TRBD2 matches at 10 bases. The CDR3 consists of 15 residues. The J segment lost 6 bases and the V segment lost 1 base, leaving 4 bases of the junction unmatched. Germline CDR1 reads LGHNA; CDR2 reads YSLEER. The CDR3 region is CASSQGPSGSDTQYF. The DNA for the CDR3 is TGCGCCAGCAGCCAAGGTCCTAGCGGGAGTGATACGCAGTATTTT.

Regarding this clone: At the DNA level, this CDR3 is encoded by other sequences in the same sample as well. The genes are TRBV5-4 and TRBJ2-5; 12 bases are shared with TRBD2. The ends lost 3 bases at V and 5 bases at J; junction bases unmatched: 5. This CDR3 region has 15 residues. Germline values: CDR1 SGHNT, CDR2 YYREEE (reference sequence). The CDR3 DNA reads TGTGCCAGCAGCTCCGGGACTAGCGGGTCGGAGACCCAGTACTTC. It translates to CASSSGTSGSETQYF.

The chain is built from TRBV5-8 and TRBJ1-5; D ambiguous. Per the germline V gene, CDR1 is SGHTS and CDR2 is YDEGEE. The CDR3 runs to 15 residues. V was pared by 2 bases and J by 1 base, with 10 bases between. The CDR3 DNA reads as TGTGCCAGCAGCTTTGCGGGTGGGAGCAATCAGCCCCAGCATTTT. Its translation is CASSFAGGSNQPQHF.

V and J are TRBV29-1 and TRBJ2-2; no clear D gene. Deletions cut 4 bases from V and 6 bases from J, with 18 bases between. The CDR3 has 15 residues. Germline assignment: CDR1 SQVTM and CDR2 ANQGSEA. The CDR3 reads CSVGVDPGGSGELFF. The CDR3 DNA reads TGCAGCGTTGGAGTCGACCCCGGTGGGTCCGGGGAGCTGTTTTTT.

The chain links TRBV2 to TRBJ2-3; TRBD2 aligns across 11 bases. V was clipped by 5 bases and J by 7 bases; unmatched bases: 11. Germline CDR1 reads SNHLY; CDR2 reads FYNNEI. The CDR3 contains 16 residues. CDR3 amino acids: CASSSSPGLAAHTQYF. CDR3 bases: TGTGCCAGCAGTTCTTCCCCGGGACTAGCGGCTCATACGCAGTATTTT. Looking up the rest from reference TRBV2 and TRBJ2-3 gives the full variable domain: EPEVTQTPSHQVTQMGQEVILRCVPISNHLYFYWYRQILGQKVEFLVSFYNNEISEKSEIFDDQFSVERPDGSNFTLKIRSTKLEDSAMYFCASSSSPGLAAHTQYFGPGTRLTVL.

This clone was seen more than once but under ten times. V usage is TRBV29-1 and J usage is TRBJ1-1; D is perhaps TRBD1 (6 bases). The CDR3 loop spans 15 amino acids. V lost 4 bases and J 0 bases, leaving 15 bases between the germline ends. The V gene's germline CDR1 is SQVTM and CDR2 ANQGSEA. In nucleotides, the CDR3 is TGCAGCGTTGCGGGGGGCTGGGAAGTGAACACTGAAGCTTTCTTT. Translation: CSVAGGWEVNTEAFF.

The rearrangement uses TRBV9 and TRBJ2-3; 8 nucleotides match TRBD2. This CDR3 is built from 14 residues. V trimming: 4 bases; J trimming: 2 bases; junction bases outside the gene matches: 3. Germline V gene data show CDR1 as SGDLS and CDR2 as YYNGEE. CDR3 DNA: TGTGCCAGCAGCCTGCGGGGGGACACAGATACGCAGTATTTT. Its translation: CASSLRGDTDTQYF.

The J gene is TRBJ2-1, the V gene TRBV14; 12 bases are shared with TRBD2. Germline CDR1 SGHDN, CDR2 FVKESK. J lost 5 bases, V lost 4 bases, and 3 bases had no gene match. The CDR3 sequence is 15 residues long. The CDR3, as DNA: TGTGCCAGCAGCCCGCTAGCGGGAGGGGACAATGAGCAGTTCTTC. Its protein product is CASSPLAGGDNEQFF.

About this clone itself: The sample holds other DNA sequences that translate to the same CDR3. The chain employs TRBV28 and TRBJ2-7, with 7 nucleotides matching TRBD1. Germline CDR1 is MDHEN and CDR2 is SYDVKM. The CDR3 has 12 residues. J was trimmed by 6 bases and V by 8 bases; bases with no gene match: 7. The CDR3 protein is CASRDSLVEQYF. The CDR3 DNA is TGTGCCAGCCGGGACAGCCTGGTCGAGCAGTACTTC.

The gene calls are TRBV6-1 and TRBJ2-7; D is undetermined. This CDR3 is built from 13 residues. The V and J ends lost 2 bases and 5 bases respectively, with 10 bases between them. Germline CDR1 is MNHNS and CDR2 is SASEGT. CDR3 residues: CASSEKSIHEQYF. The CDR3 region has the DNA TGTGCCAGCAGTGAAAAGAGCATCCACGAGCAGTACTTC.

The gene calls are TRBV2 and TRBJ2-3; 8 bases agree with TRBD2. Germline CDR1 reads SNHLY; CDR2 reads FYNNEI. The CDR3 consists of 14 residues. The V segment lost 4 bases and the J segment 6 bases; nucleotides outside the gene matches: 6. The CDR3 DNA reads as TGTGCCAGCAGTGTACCGGGAGGGCGCGATACGCAGTATTTT. Translated: CASSVPGGRDTQYF.

In this sample, this clone turned up once. The chain links TRBV5-4 to TRBJ2-1, with TRBD2 identical over 12 bases. Looked up from germline, CDR1 is SGHNT and CDR2 is YYREEE (reference sequence). After removal of 4 bases from V and 6 bases from J, the junction contained 8 bases not matched to a gene. The CDR3 extends over 16 amino acids. The CDR3 is CASSRPSGRGTNEQFF. The CDR3 DNA sequence: TGTGCCAGCAGCAGACCTAGCGGGAGGGGCACCAATGAGCAGTTCTTC.

V gene TRBV5-1 combines with J gene TRBJ2-4; D might be TRBD1 or TRBD2, each matching 5 bases. Germline-derived CDR1 and CDR2 are SGHRS and YFSETQ. The CDR3 has 16 residues. With 4 bases removed from V and 0 bases from J, the gap between germline ends came to 14 bases. The DNA for the CDR3 is TGCGCCAGCAGCCGAGAGGGGAATATAGCCAAAAACATTCAGTACTTC. Protein product: CASSREGNIAKNIQYF.

The chain has TRBV14 and TRBJ2-3; the D gene is possibly TRBD1 (5 bases). The CDR3 sequence is 15 residues long. In germline, CDR1 is SGHDN, CDR2 FVKESK. The V end was cut by 7 bases, the J end by 4 bases, with 18 bases between. The CDR3 spells CASKVMEQAADTQYF. The CDR3 DNA follows: TGTGCCAGCAAAGTTATGGAACAGGCCGCAGATACGCAGTATTTT.